This is a list of T cell receptor beta chains from one sample in a study of control samples from healthy donors and cancer patients. Profiled with immunoSEQ multiplex PCR; TCRdb holds only in-frame clones, not every one. The sample gives about 40,000 clones, more than 85% of which show up once; roughly 3.5% is in the top ten. Sequenced sample: blood. The receptors come from a woman aged 50 to 60 in good health. The CDR3 runs from the conserved cysteine through the conserved F or W. Each record gives: V gene, J gene, clone size, CDR3 protein. A clone size is listed for some rows: how often the clone was seen (once, few, many), or a class if it is expanded.

>TRBV6-5|TRBJ1-2|NA
CASNFYREDGYTF
>TRBV29-1|TRBJ1-2|NA
CSVEAGVLNYGYTF
>TRBV5-6|TRBJ2-1|NA
CASSFLTSWGGNEQFF
>TRBV9|TRBJ2-3|NA
CASSVGRGGTDTQYF
>TRBV7-7|TRBJ2-1|NA
CASSPGVVNEQFF
>TRBV5-8|TRBJ2-2|NA
CASSTVPNTGELFF
>TRBV5-6|TRBJ1-2|NA
CASSRGTPEHTF
>TRBV18|TRBJ2-7|NA
CASSLDAYEQYF
>TRBV27|TRBJ1-1|NA
CASSPDRAMNTEAFF
>TRBV12-3/TRBV12-4|TRBJ1-1|NA
CASSQGGTEAFF
>TRBV15|TRBJ1-5|NA
CATSRDYREGQPQHF
>TRBV5-8|TRBJ1-3|NA
CASSPWGTRADTIYF
>TRBV4-1|TRBJ2-3|NA
CASSQEGLGLDIGTQYF
>TRBV5-1|TRBJ1-1|NA
CASSPWTEPNTEAFF
>TRBV24-1|TRBJ2-3|NA
CATSEGRLVSPDTQYF
>TRBV4-3|TRBJ1-2|NA
CASSQDQGGSGYGYTF
>TRBV9|TRBJ2-5|NA
CASSAYQYQETQYF
>TRBV27|TRBJ1-2|NA
CASSFTITAGNGYTF
>TRBV9|TRBJ2-7|NA
CASSVSSGEQYF
>TRBV11-1|TRBJ1-1|NA
CASSFRGWKKAFF
>TRBV10-3|TRBJ1-2|NA
CAVQGVRAGYTF
>TRBV7-9|TRBJ2-3|NA
CASSLGGGADTQYF
>TRBV6-6|TRBJ1-5|NA
CASSRSGLNGDQPQHF
>TRBV5-6|TRBJ2-7|NA
CASSLEIEQYF
>TRBV9|TRBJ1-1|NA
CASSLNKGDGNTEAFF
>TRBV7-8|TRBJ1-4|NA
CASSLGEGWGGKLFF
>TRBV19|TRBJ2-4|once
CASRPTLGGLAKNIQYF
>TRBV5-4|TRBJ1-4|once
CASSRQQGAYEKLFF
>TRBV19|TRBJ1-5|NA
CASSPSAGTGTRGNQPQHF
>TRBV5-1|TRBJ2-1|NA
CASSSLPQTEYNEQFF
>TRBV12-3/TRBV12-4|TRBJ1-1|NA
CASSLQGTEAFF
>TRBV7-2|TRBJ2-1|NA
CASSLASYSTYNEQFF
>TRBV6-1|TRBJ1-1|NA
CASSESGVLMNTEAFF
>TRBV7-9|TRBJ1-4|NA
CASSSYSATNEKLFF
>TRBV24-1|TRBJ1-5|NA
CATSDPDRGGNQPQHF
>TRBV14|TRBJ2-1|once
CASSPLDGNNEQFF
>TRBV5-8|TRBJ2-3|NA
CASSLGTGGTDTQYF
>TRBV7-8|TRBJ1-2|NA
CASSLREGRPNYGYTF
>TRBV6-6|TRBJ2-5|NA
CATSVVGETQYF
>TRBV6-5|TRBJ2-3|NA
CASRETSGGTDTQYF
>TRBV19|TRBJ1-2|NA
CASRLTGKDYGYTF
>TRBV5-6|TRBJ2-2|NA
CASSLDTGELFF
>TRBV6-4|TRBJ1-1|NA
CASSAEDGGNTEAFF
>TRBV7-2|TRBJ1-5|NA
CASSLDRGRQPQHF
>TRBV2|TRBJ1-5|once
CASSVTLYSNQPQHF
>TRBV3-1/TRBV3-2|TRBJ2-3|NA
CASSQARTGISTDTQYF
>TRBV7-3|TRBJ2-2|NA
CASSFHGNTGELFF
>TRBV2|TRBJ2-1|NA
CASTGASAGSGEQFF
>TRBV29-1|TRBJ2-1|NA
CSVVGLAGGRAYNEQFF